This entry features one TCR beta chain sequence. Its antigen has not been determined. Base qualities are not at hand, and no much larger clone is one base apart. This entry is derived from a study of T cell responses to AZD1222 COVID-19 vaccine (dated by TCRdb to about 2021). In the study overall: AZD1222 recipients with second doses at about 4 weeks or about 12 weeks were pooled, because spike-specific TCR depth and breadth did not differ between schedules. TCR sequencing covered more than 230 trial participants: nearly 210 given two doses of AZD1222 and around 26 given two doses of MenACWY control vaccine. Trial participants were enrolled by age into 18-55, 56-69 and 70-plus year subgroups, with about 150, 28 and 57 TCR-sequenced participants respectively. The paper as a whole reports these results and caveats: Conclusions about previously exposed vaccinees were limited because only six AZD1222 recipients were SARS-CoV-2 seropositive at baseline. Because no samples from the day 14 peak response were available, repertoires could be characterized only after the peak T cell response. Participants were mostly white British and included more females than males, and it was suggested by the authors that clonal diversity may have been underestimated. Vaccine-associated CD4 TCRs spanned the whole spike protein, with dominant responses in regions 160-218 and 743-854. Nearly half of unique spike-specific TCRs reportedly recognized epitopes outside regions mutated in the B.1.351 and B.1.1.7 variants. The 56-69-year group was small, and its depth increase did not reach significance, likely because of low power. Spike-specific TCR breadth and depth rose significantly after two AZD1222 doses compared with day 0 and with MenACWY recipients.

The CDR3 regions of human TCRbeta chains were analyzed by immunosequencing. From the authors' description of their analysis: Repertoire TCRs were matched against a reference library of SARS-CoV-2-specific TCRs generated with the MIRA antigen-specificity platform. Breadth was defined as the fraction of unique TCRs that were SARS-CoV-2-associated. Depth was defined as the fraction of total T cells that were SARS-CoV-2-associated. Using the MIRA data, each spike-specific TCR was mapped to the spike region that the TCR reacts to and placed in a CD4 or CD8 class. Log10-transformed breadth and depth values were compared by one-way ANOVA with Sidak's multiple comparisons tests. TCRdb took over this immuneACCESS table, retaining in-frame rearrangements with V and J assigned. Such tables are incomplete; in checked studies, under half of the missing clones stem from an unresolved V gene, and the remainder is unexplained. V and J calls and clone size are as listed in that table; D and trimming were resolved from the DNA. The sample yields around 130,000 clones; 70% to 90% were counted once. Clones ranked in the top ten supply approximately 8.8% of the sample.

The CDR3 goes from the cysteine to the phenylalanine over 16 residues. The kept DNA is CDR3 alone, 48 bases in frame from the first base. As encoded in the germline V gene (reference sequence), CDR1 is SGHNT while CDR2 is YYREEE. The germline V end is reduced by 4 bases and the J end by 6 bases; junction bases left unmatched: 11. This specimen's time point label, interpreted: baseline before first vaccination. Vaccinee samples were obtained from the UK trials COV001 and COV002, which included a single-blind randomized controlled phase 2/3 trial of AZD1222 (ChAdOx1 nCoV-19) in healthy adults. For TCRbeta chain sequencing, PBMC samples were collected from trial participants at day 0 and at day 28 after the second dose.

The material was peripheral blood, obtained on day 0 of AZD1222 vaccination. The TCR originated in an adult in good health. This chain joins TRBV5-4 to TRBJ2-4; the central 9 bases match TRBD1. The CDR3 reads as follows: CASSHPDRGARNIQYF. In nucleotide form, the sequence is TGTGCCAGCAGCCATCCTGACAGGGGGGCGAGAAACATTCAGTACTTC.